Given below is one TCR beta chain in context. Its target antigen remains unknown. Qualities for individual bases were not recorded, and no much larger clone is one base off. These data originate in a study of OX40 agonist ivuxolimab in advanced cancers. Broadly, across the study: Ivuxolimab was an agonistic, fully human IgG2 monoclonal antibody directed against OX40 (CD134), a costimulatory receptor. Intravenous ivuxolimab was administered to patients every 2 weeks at six dose levels: 0.01, 0.1, 0.3, 1.5, 3 and 10 mg/kg. Of the 52 patients in dose escalation, 19 had hepatocellular carcinoma, about 15 had melanoma, 9 had renal cell carcinoma and 9 had head and neck cancer. A male proportion of around 83% and a mean age of about 60 years, ranging from about 23 to 90, were recorded for the dose-escalation cohort. Patients were allowed to have had prior anti-PD-1, anti-PD-L1 or anti-CTLA-4 therapy, and roughly 40% of the dose-escalation patients had been treated with checkpoint inhibitors. Partial responses occurred in three dose-escalation patients, of whom one had hepatocellular carcinoma and two had cutaneous melanoma. The purpose of peripheral TCRbeta sequencing was to test whether ivuxolimab changed TCR sequence diversity and led to clonal T-cell expansion. The monotherapy dose-escalation portion (N of about 50 patients) of the phase I ivuxolimab trial is reported in the paper.

Genomic DNA was isolated from the sorted cells so that the TCRbeta CDR3 region could be sequenced. The immunoSEQ Assay was used to sequence the TCRbeta CDR3 regions. Not all clones reach the TCRdb copy of this immuneACCESS table, which keeps in-frame sequences only. Checked studies attribute under half of the gap to unresolved V genes and leave the rest unexplained. This sample is represented by about 80,000 clones; 80% to 90% of them were singletons. The biggest ten clones account for around 2% of the sample. CDR1 and CDR2 are read off the germline V gene as MDHEN and SYDVKM. Inclusive of the bounding cysteine and phenylalanine, the CDR3 is 17 residues long. The sequence is cut down to CDR3 DNA, 51 bases in frame from base 1. Relative to germline, V is 3 bases shorter and J is 2 bases shorter, with 14 bases between their ends. Findings and caveats that apply to the study as a whole: After ivuxolimab, more expanded clones were found on average in CD8+ T cells than in CD4+ T cells. At doses from 0.1 to 3.0 mg/kg, clonal expansion was seen in both CD4+ and CD8+ blood T cells between baseline and week 6. Which antigens the clonally expanded peripheral T cells were specific for was not determined. Low levels of normalized T-cell clonal expansion were also seen in some patients who did not respond. In the 0.1-3.0 mg/kg groups, partial responders were among the patients with the lowest normalized peripheral clonal expansion, particularly in CD8+ T cells.

The trial excluded patients who had a history of autoimmune disease or were on systemic immunosuppression. In every dose cohort, peripheral blood was drawn for TCR sequencing at baseline, cycle 4 day 1, and cycle 7 day 1. Samples came from an open-label, multicenter, first-in-human phase I dose-escalation trial of ivuxolimab. The trial enrolled adults with locally advanced or metastatic head and neck squamous cell, hepatocellular, melanoma or renal cell carcinoma. Before TCR sequencing, CD4+ and CD8+ T cells were separately sorted from peripheral blood. This receptor was identified in an adult with an advanced solid tumor such as melanoma, head and neck, liver or kidney cancer. The starting material was CD4+ or CD8+ T cells sorted from blood, obtained in a trial of the OX40 agonist ivuxolimab. The chain was built from TRBV28 and TRBJ1-6; the D gene is possibly TRBD1, with 5 bases matching. DNA sequence: TGTGCCAGCAGTTTCCGTCAGACAGTGGCCTATAATTCACCCCTCCACTTT. The translation is CASSFRQTVAYNSPLHF.